These 3 T cell receptor beta chains originate from one sample sequenced in a study of shared clonotypes between healthy human individuals. This table comes from immunoSEQ multiplex PCR, and its TCRdb copy is limited to in-frame clones, with some not included. Found here are about 2.3 million clones, 92% of them singletons; the top ten hold 0.37%. The sequencing input was naive CD4+ T cells from PBMCs. Indicated subset: CD45RA+ positively selected. These TCRs come from a man younger than 30 in good health. Some clones in this sample may be carry-over from other donors' samples.

Of note for this clone: One junction end disagrees with the germline gene, perhaps due to a read error. The chain joins TRBV6-1 to TRBJ1-1; the D is unclear. Germline V gene data show CDR1 as MNHNS and CDR2 as SASEGT. This CDR3 region has 15 residues. The CDR3 nucleotides read TGTGCCAGCAGTGAATTTAATGGTTTGAACGCTGAAGCTTTCTTT. This encodes CASSEFNGLNAEAFF.

The rearrangement links TRBV15 to TRBJ1-5, with D possibly being TRBD1 (6 bases). Trimming pared 1 base from V and 6 bases from J, leaving 13 bases between. This CDR3 contains 15 residues. Germline V gene data show CDR1 as LNHNV and CDR2 as YYDKDF (reference sequence). DNA for the CDR3: TGTGCCACCAGCAGAGCGGGGGCAATTCCTCAGCCCCAGCATTTT. Translating gives CATSRAGAIPQPQHF.

The rearrangement joins TRBV5-4 to TRBJ2-7, with TRBD2 matching over 8 bases. CDR1 is SGHNT, CDR2 YYREEE, per germline (reference sequence). The CDR3 spans 15 residues. Unmatched junction bases numbered 10, after V lost 4 bases and J lost 4 bases. As DNA, the CDR3 is TGTGCCAGCAGCCCACCGGGACTAGGGGCGTACGAGCAGTACTTC. This sequence encodes CASSPPGLGAYEQYF. The full variable domain, its missing parts supplied by reference TRBV5-4 and TRBJ2-7, is ETGVTQSPTHLIKTRGQQVTLRCSSQSGHNTVSWYQQALGQGPQFIFQYYREEENGRGNFPPRFSGLQFPNYSSELNVNALELDDSALYLCASSPPGLGAYEQYFGPGTRLTVT.